This TCR beta chain is from a study of T cells in Graves' hyperthyroidism and ophthalmopathy. Amplification targeted TCR beta CDR3 regions from RNA transcripts. The primer set for the first-round RT-PCR of the TCR CDR3 was HTBI. TCRdb passed the multiplex PCR reads through MiXCR, listing each CDR3 protein once. Found here are 500,000 to 750,000 distinct CDR3 sequences, approximately 15% of them singletons; the top ten hold about 6.6%. This clonotype has ten or more counts. The germline gives CDR1 SNHLY, CDR2 FYNNEI. The V gene end was trimmed by 3 bases and the J gene end by 4 bases; junction bases not matched to a gene: 6. There are 15 residues in the CDR3.

The chain uses TRBV2 and TRBJ2-3, with TRBD2 matching over 8 bases. The sequence was collected from a woman aged 18-30 years with Graves' ophthalmopathy. Specimen: blood. The CDR3 nucleotides are TGTGCCAGCAGTGATCCAGCGGGGGATTCAGATACGCAGTATTTT. It specifies CASSDPAGDSDTQYF. Full variable domain (missing parts from reference TRBV2 and TRBJ2-3): EPEVTQTPSHQVTQMGQEVILRCVPISNHLYFYWYRQILGQKVEFLVSFYNNEISEKSEIFDDQFSVERPDGSNFTLKIRSTKLEDSAMYFCASSDPAGDSDTQYFGPGTRLTVL.